Included here is one T cell receptor beta chain sequence, with context. Trimming took off 0 bases at V and 10 bases at J, with 16 bases between the two ends. Germline-derived CDR1 and CDR2 are LGHNA and YSLEER. The CDR3 is made up of 14 amino acids. These data come from a study of blood T cell repertoires in COVID-19. Study as a whole: Some COVID-19 samples were acute and others convalescent; all came from the United States, Italy and Spain. Nucleic acid was either cDNA or gDNA, and it came from T cells, B-cell-depleted T cells, or PBMCs.

Original methodology: Estimation of nucleated cell counts relied on the amplification of reference gene primers. Clones were read by immunoSEQ multiplex PCR, and TCRdb kept only the in-frame ones, dropping some. The DNA gave D and trimming, while V, J and clone size come from that table. The sample consists of a few hundred thousand clones, approximately 89% of them appearing once. This sequence originates from a woman in her forties or fifties with acute or convalescent COVID-19. This sequence joins TRBV4-3 and TRBJ2-7; TRBD2 might be the D (5 bases). Source material: peripheral blood. The CDR3 loop is CASSQDTRGLRQYF. DNA of the CDR3: TGCGCCAGCAGCCAAGATACGCGCGGGTTAAGACAGTACTTC.